The rows below give T cell receptor beta chains drawn from one sample of a study of shared clonotypes between healthy human individuals. Here immunoSEQ multiplex PCR was the method, and the copy in TCRdb shows in-frame clones only, minus some. The top ten clones hold around a third of a sample with more than 550,000 clones, less than 95% of them seen once. Sample: memory CD8+ T cells from PBMCs. Source of these receptors: a man younger than 35 in good health. Some clones in this sample may be carry-over from other donors' samples. Each CDR3 is given without its conserved first and last residue. Fields, in order: V gene, J gene, CDR3 protein.

TRBV19	TRBJ1-2	ASSPPAQGSRGYT
TRBV11-2	TRBJ2-7	ASSLGLAGASSYEQY
TRBV27	TRBJ1-5	ASSLSRGDRQPQH
TRBV27	TRBJ1-1	ASSDRGRSTEAF
TRBV9	TRBJ2-1	ASSVGWDEQF
TRBV6-1	TRBJ2-1	ASSDPTGGRDNEQF
TRBV28	TRBJ2-1	ASTPRMGQGYNEQF
TRBV27	TRBJ2-7	ASSLTSGRDEQY
TRBV2	TRBJ2-7	ASVSRVPEQY
TRBV19	TRBJ2-7	ASSILAGGSHEQY
TRBV27	TRBJ1-5	ASSFNGDLNQPQH
TRBV28	TRBJ2-1	ASSRRLAVDNEQF
TRBV27	TRBJ2-1	ASSLSPSSYNEQF
TRBV7-9	TRBJ2-2	ASSLGLAGNTGELF
TRBV28	TRBJ2-2	ASSSQREHTGELF
TRBV7-9	TRBJ2-7	ASSLGASFGNVEQY
TRBV7-2	TRBJ2-7	ASSLVAGSYEQY
TRBV4-3	TRBJ1-1	ASSQTRLNTEAF
TRBV7-9	TRBJ2-2	ASTTSSDPRRDTGELF
TRBV27	TRBJ2-3	ASSYRDGHTDTQY
TRBV6-1	TRBJ2-1	ASSEAGHFSYNEQF
TRBV7-9	TRBJ2-2	ASSLNRFANTGELF
TRBV27	TRBJ1-4	ASSLGPRFQGEKLF
TRBV7-9	TRBJ2-6	ASSLWVGRSGANVLT
TRBV28	TRBJ2-5	ASSPGWGQETQY
TRBV27	TRBJ1-4	ASSLLPGQGDEKLF
TRBV27	TRBJ2-7	ASSFLDSYEQY
TRBV10-2	TRBJ2-3	ASTHGVAGSTDTQY
TRBV7-3	TRBJ2-2	ASSLLGSASDTGELF
TRBV6-6	TRBJ2-7	ASSYRGRSHEQY
TRBV18	TRBJ2-7	ASSRTGTGAYEQY
TRBV7-9	TRBJ1-2	ASSSPNQNDYGYT
TRBV4-3	TRBJ2-2	ASSQVIGPLGDTGELF
TRBV6-6	TRBJ1-2	ASWDEGGGYT
TRBV11-1	TRBJ1-2	ASSHPEEQALNYGYT
TRBV6-4	TRBJ2-1	ASSDSNYNEQF
TRBV5-1	TRBJ2-7	ASSLHWTSGTYEQY
TRBV7-9	TRBJ1-1	ASSLGQGMNTEAF
TRBV7-8	TRBJ2-1	ATFGLDNEQF
TRBV12-5	TRBJ2-1	ASGSPGDEQF
TRBV27	TRBJ2-1	ASSFPRLRSFNEQF
TRBV5-1	TRBJ2-1	ASSYRDRPYNEQF
TRBV6-1	TRBJ2-1	ASSDMAGGLDEQF
TRBV7-9	TRBJ2-7	ASSLAPGTDAYEQY
TRBV5-4	TRBJ2-1	ASSSPDGPSYNEQF
TRBV14	TRBJ1-1	ASSQEGPLNTEAF
TRBV27	TRBJ2-5	ASSCYSETQY
TRBV5-6	TRBJ1-3	ASSPAGQGSPTGNTIY
TRBV5-1	TRBJ2-5	ASSRNTGPGEQY
TRBV6-1	TRBJ2-1	ASSEAGGSYNEQF
TRBV6-1	TRBJ2-5	ASDSFGGETQY
TRBV19	TRBJ2-7	ASTSGQGISYEQY
TRBV27	TRBJ2-7	ASSVLGQGWREQY
TRBV19	TRBJ1-4	ASSISGAANEKLF
TRBV7-9	TRBJ1-3	ASSQVYSGNTIY